This T cell receptor (beta chain) comes out of a study of STAT5B mutations in CD4+ large granular lymphocyte leukemia. About this clone itself: Its target is unknown.

Findings and caveats of the study: Main leukemic clonotypes were patient-specific, but approximately 27% appeared at low frequency elsewhere. TRBV06-family usage was enriched in top patient clones (8/27) versus controls (2/35).

Germline V gives CDR1 GTSNPN, CDR2 SVGIG (reference sequence). The length of the CDR3 is 14 residues. Sequencing was at survey level. Libraries were prepared by immunoSEQ multiplex PCR; TCRdb keeps only in-frame clonotypes and omits some of them. The sample carries about 32,000 clones, approximately 80% recorded once. Sample: CD4+ T cells from blood buffy coats. V gene TRBV30 combines with J gene TRBJ2-7; 8 bases fit TRBD2. The J call may be mistaken, given a closer DNA end match to TRBJ2-1. The sequence was obtained from a human donor in good health. In DNA, the CDR3 is TGTGCCTGGACTGGGAGCGGGAGCTCCTACGAGCAGTTCTTC. Residues: CAWTGSGSSYEQFF.